The 12 T cell receptor beta chains reported below all come from one sample, sequenced in a study of T cell clonality in common variable immunodeficiency. Only in-frame clones appear in the TCRdb table, and some are missing; sequencing was by immunoSEQ multiplex PCR. The sample has approximately 40,000 clones, none seen only once. The sequencing sample was made of peripheral blood mononuclear cells. All receptors come from a person between 18 and 75 years old in good health.

This clone has ten or more counts. The read comes to an end 3 residues before the CDR3 does, leaving the germline J gene to fill in the end. This chain uses TRBV7-9 with TRBJ1-2; maybe TRBD1 (6 bases). Germline values: CDR1 SEHNR, CDR2 FQNEAQ (reference sequence). Trimming took off 5 bases at V and 4 bases at J, with 14 bases between the two ends. CDR3 length: 14 amino acids. Partial CDR3 DNA: TGTGCCAGCAGCCCGAGGGAGGGGGTCTATGGC. Protein sequence: CASSPREGVYG. The whole CDR3 protein is CASSPREGVYGYTF.

This clone has just a few counts. The read halts 3 residues ahead of the CDR3 end, with the missing end drawn from the germline J gene. The rearrangement links TRBV6-1 to TRBJ2-3, with a tentative D call TRBD1 (6 bases). The germline V gene has CDR1 MNHNS and CDR2 SASEGT. This CDR3 comprises 15 residues. CDR3 residues: CASSEWRGQQETQYF. The sequenced CDR3 bases are TGTGCCAGCAGTGAATGGAGAGGACAGCAAGAGACG.

This clone was detected many times. The read stops 3 residues short of the end of the CDR3; the missing end is completed from the germline J gene. This rearrangement joins TRBV5-1 to TRBJ2-5; 12 bases match TRBD2. The V segment lost 3 bases and the J segment 5 bases; nucleotides outside the gene matches: 8. The V gene's germline CDR1 is SGHRS and CDR2 YFSETQ. The CDR3 runs to 16 residues. Incomplete CDR3 DNA: TGCGCCAGCAGCTCCCCCGGACTAGCGGGATTGGAGACC. Protein: CASSSPGLAGLET. Given in full, the CDR3 is CASSSPGLAGLETQYF.

This clone was detected many times. CDR3 loop: CASGSRTGSSYNEQFF. CDR3 DNA, as far as it was read: TGTGCTAGTGGTTCAAGGACAGGGAGCTCCTACAATGAG. The chain links TRBV12-5 to TRBJ2-1, with 8 bases matching TRBD1. The read ends 3 residues early relative to the CDR3; the germline J gene fills the gap. Germline V CDR1 and CDR2: LGHNT, FRNRAP. The CDR3 contains 16 residues. The V and J ends lost 4 bases and 0 bases, in that order; junction bases with no gene match: 5.

This clone was recorded at least ten times. The read terminates 3 residues before the CDR3 end, so the remaining end is supplied by the germline J gene. The chain links TRBV14 to TRBJ2-7; no firm D call. Trimming removed 4 bases from V and 6 bases from J, with 7 bases in between. This CDR3 is built from 11 residues. Per the germline V gene, CDR1 is SGHDN and CDR2 is FVKESK. CDR3 sequence reads: CASSRLFEQYF. The part of the CDR3 DNA that was read is TGTGCCAGCAGCCGTCTGTTCGAG.

In this sample, this clone turned up many times. The CDR3 end is not reached by the read, which stops 3 residues before it; the germline J gene fills it in. The chain employs TRBV2 and TRBJ2-7; D gene ambiguous. The V gene lost 0 bases and the J gene lost 3 bases, with 6 bases spanning the gap. CDR1 is SNHLY, CDR2 FYNNEI, per germline. This CDR3 has 13 amino acids. The CDR3 loop is CASSEAHSYEQYF. Incomplete CDR3 DNA: TGTGCCAGCAGTGAAGCGCACAGCTACGAG.

This clone was counted ten times or more. The read ends 3 residues before the CDR3 terminus; that terminus is restored from the germline J gene. V gene TRBV19 combines with J gene TRBJ2-2; D may correspond to TRBD1 or TRBD2 (5 bases each). Germline values: CDR1 LNHDA, CDR2 SQIVND (reference sequence). Trimming took off 3 bases at V and 4 bases at J, with 12 bases between the two ends. The CDR3 sequence is 15 residues long. The chain's CDR3 is CASSIPMRGTGELFF. The CDR3 DNA, read in part, is TGTGCCAGTAGTATCCCCATGAGGGGCACCGGGGAG.

This clone showed up many times. The read terminates 3 residues ahead of where the CDR3 ends, so the germline J gene completes it. V and J are TRBV20-1 and TRBJ2-3, with a weak D call TRBD2 (6 bases). V was cut by 0 bases and J by 6 bases, with 13 bases left in between. CDR3 length: 14 residues. In germline, CDR1 is DFQATT, CDR2 SNEGSKA (reference sequence). The CDR3 DNA, read in part, is TGCAGTGCTAGAGATTTGCGGGAAGCCGATACG. Its translation: CSARDLREADT. The whole CDR3 region reads CSARDLREADTQYF.

The table lists this clone with a few counts. The CDR3 extends 3 residues past the end of the read, so its final part is completed from the germline J gene. The V gene is TRBV7-9, the J gene TRBJ2-4; weak D call: TRBD1 (6 bases). There are 13 residues in the CDR3. Looked up from germline, CDR1 is SEHNR and CDR2 is FQNEAQ (reference sequence). The CDR3 protein is CASSQGMFYGQYF. Incomplete CDR3 DNA: TGTGCCAGCAGCCAGGGGATGTTTTATGGT.

This clone was observed at least ten times. With the read ending 3 residues before the CDR3 end, the germline J gene is used to fill in that end. V usage is TRBV5-1 and J usage is TRBJ2-5; 7 bases align to TRBD2. The CDR3 totals 12 residues. Trimming cost V 7 bases and J 4 bases; bases outside gene matches: 4. Per the germline V gene, CDR1 is SGHRS and CDR2 is YFSETQ. Here the CDR3 reads CASGSGTETQYF. The CDR3 bases that were read are TGCGCCAGCGGAAGCGGGACAGAGACC.

This clone was observed many times. Sequencing ends 3 residues short of the CDR3 end; the germline J gene provides the rest. The gene calls are TRBV10-3 and TRBJ2-7; TRBD2 aligns across 8 bases. Germline assignment: CDR1 ENHRY and CDR2 SYGVKD. The CDR3 length is 13 residues. After removal of 6 bases from V and 1 base from J, the junction contained 2 bases not matched to a gene. The sequenced CDR3 bases are TGTGCCATCAGGGCTAGCGGGTCCTACGAG. Translation: CAIRASGSYE. The whole CDR3 region reads CAIRASGSYEQYF.

The table lists this clone with many counts. The read comes to an end 3 residues before the CDR3 does, leaving the germline J gene to fill in the end. This chain uses TRBV5-4 with TRBJ2-2; D uncertain. CDR1 and CDR2 from the germline V gene are SGHNT and YYREEE (reference sequence). This CDR3 is built from 12 residues. The ends were cut back, 4 bases at V and 1 base at J, with 2 bases in the middle. CDR3 bases read: TGTGCCAGCAGCCTGAACACCGGGGAG. The encoded protein is CASSLNTGE. The entire CDR3 protein reads CASSLNTGELFF. The variable domain in full, completed from reference TRBV5-4 and TRBJ2-2, reads ETGVTQSPTHLIKTRGQQVTLRCSSQSGHNTVSWYQQALGQGPQFIFQYYREEENGRGNFPPRFSGLQFPNYSSELNVNALELDDSALYLCASSLNTGELFFGEGSRLTVL.